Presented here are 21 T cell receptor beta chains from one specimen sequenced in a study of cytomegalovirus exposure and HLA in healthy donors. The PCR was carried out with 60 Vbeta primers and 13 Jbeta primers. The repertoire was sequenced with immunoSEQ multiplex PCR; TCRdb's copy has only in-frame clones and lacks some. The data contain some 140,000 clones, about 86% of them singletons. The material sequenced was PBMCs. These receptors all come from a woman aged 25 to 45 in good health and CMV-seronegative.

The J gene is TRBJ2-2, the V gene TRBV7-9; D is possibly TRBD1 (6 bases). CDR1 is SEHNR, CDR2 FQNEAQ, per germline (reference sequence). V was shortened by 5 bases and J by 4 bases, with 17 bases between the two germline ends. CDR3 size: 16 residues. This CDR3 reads CASSPIQGVGTGELFF. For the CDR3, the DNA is TGTGCCAGCAGCCCCATACAGGGTGTAGGCACCGGGGAGCTGTTTTTT. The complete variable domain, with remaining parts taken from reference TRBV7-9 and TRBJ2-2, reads DTGVSQNPRHKITKRGQNVTFRCDPISEHNRLYWYRQTLGQGPEFLTYFQNEAQLEKSRLLSDRFSAERPKGSFSTLEIQRTEQGDSAMYLCASSPIQGVGTGELFFGEGSRLTVL.

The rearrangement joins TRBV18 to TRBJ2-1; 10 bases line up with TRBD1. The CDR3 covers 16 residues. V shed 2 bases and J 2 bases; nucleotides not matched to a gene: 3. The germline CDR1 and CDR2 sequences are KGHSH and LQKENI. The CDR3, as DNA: TGTGCCAGCTCACCAGGGACAGGGGTGACCTACAATGAGCAGTTCTTC. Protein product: CASSPGTGVTYNEQFF.

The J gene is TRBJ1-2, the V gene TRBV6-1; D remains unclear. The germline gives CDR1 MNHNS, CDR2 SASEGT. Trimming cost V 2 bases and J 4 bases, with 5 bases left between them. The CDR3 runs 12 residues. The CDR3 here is CASSERSYGYTF. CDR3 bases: TGTGCCAGCAGTGAACGGTCCTATGGCTACACCTTC.

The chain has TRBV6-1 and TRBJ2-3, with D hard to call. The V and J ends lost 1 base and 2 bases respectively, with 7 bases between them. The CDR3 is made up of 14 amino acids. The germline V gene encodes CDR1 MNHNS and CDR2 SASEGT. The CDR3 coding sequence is TGTGCCAGCAGTGAAGGAGGCCCCACAGATACGCAGTATTTT. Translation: CASSEGGPTDTQYF.

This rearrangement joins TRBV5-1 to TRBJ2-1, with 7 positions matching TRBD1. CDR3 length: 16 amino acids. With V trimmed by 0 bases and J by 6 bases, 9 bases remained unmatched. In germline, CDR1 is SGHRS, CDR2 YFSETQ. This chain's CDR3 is CASSLAVLRGLNEQFF. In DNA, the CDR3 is TGCGCCAGCAGCTTGGCGGTGCTTAGGGGGCTCAATGAGCAGTTCTTC.

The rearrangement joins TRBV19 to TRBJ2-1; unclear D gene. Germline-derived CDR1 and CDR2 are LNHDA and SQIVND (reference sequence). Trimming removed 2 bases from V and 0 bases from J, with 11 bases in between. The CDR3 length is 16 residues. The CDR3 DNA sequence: TGTGCCAGTAGTATACCTGCTAGGAGCTCCTACAATGAGCAGTTCTTC. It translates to CASSIPARSSYNEQFF.

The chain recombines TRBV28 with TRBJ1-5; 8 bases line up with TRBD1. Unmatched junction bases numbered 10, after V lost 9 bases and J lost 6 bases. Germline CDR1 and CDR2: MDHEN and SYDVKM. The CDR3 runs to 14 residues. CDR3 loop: CASDAGGWGQPQHF. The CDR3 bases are TGTGCCAGTGACGCAGGGGGCTGGGGTCAGCCCCAGCATTTT.

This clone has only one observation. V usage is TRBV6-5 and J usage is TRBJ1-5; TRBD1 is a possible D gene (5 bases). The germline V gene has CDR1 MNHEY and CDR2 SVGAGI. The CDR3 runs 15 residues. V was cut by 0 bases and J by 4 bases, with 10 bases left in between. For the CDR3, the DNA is TGTGCCAGCAGTTACTCTGCTAGACAGAATCAGCCCCAGCATTTT. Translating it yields CASSYSARQNQPQHF.

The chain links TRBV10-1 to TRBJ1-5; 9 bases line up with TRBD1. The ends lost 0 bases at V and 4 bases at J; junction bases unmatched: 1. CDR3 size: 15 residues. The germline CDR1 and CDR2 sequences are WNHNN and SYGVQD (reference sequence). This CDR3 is CASSESGTGNQPQHF. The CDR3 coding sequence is TGCGCCAGCAGTGAGTCAGGGACAGGGAATCAGCCCCAGCATTTT.

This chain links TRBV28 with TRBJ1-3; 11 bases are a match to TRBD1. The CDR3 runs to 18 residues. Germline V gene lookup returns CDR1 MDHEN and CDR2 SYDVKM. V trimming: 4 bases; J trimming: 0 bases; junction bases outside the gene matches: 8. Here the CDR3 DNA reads TGTGCCAGCAGTTCCGGGACAGGGGGGACGAGCTCTGGAAACACCATATATTTT. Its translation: CASSSGTGGTSSGNTIYF. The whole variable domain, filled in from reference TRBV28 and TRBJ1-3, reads DVKVTQSSRYLVKRTGEKVFLECVQDMDHENMFWYRQDPGLGLRLIYFSYDVKMKEKGDIPEGYSVSREKKERFSLILESASTNQTSMYLCASSSGTGGTSSGNTIYFGEGSWLTVV.

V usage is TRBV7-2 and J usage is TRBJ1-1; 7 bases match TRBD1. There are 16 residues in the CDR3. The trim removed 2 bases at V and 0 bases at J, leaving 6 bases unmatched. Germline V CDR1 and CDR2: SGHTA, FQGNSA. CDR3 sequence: CASSLIGGFMNTEAFF. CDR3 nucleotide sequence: TGTGCCAGCAGCTTAATAGGGGGCTTTATGAACACTGAAGCTTTCTTT. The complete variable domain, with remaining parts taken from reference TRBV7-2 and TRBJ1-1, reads GAGVSQSPSNKVTEKGKDVELRCDPISGHTALYWYRQSLGQGLEFLIYFQGNSAPDKSGLPSDRFSAERTGGSVSTLTIQRTQQEDSAVYLCASSLIGGFMNTEAFFGQGTRLTVV.

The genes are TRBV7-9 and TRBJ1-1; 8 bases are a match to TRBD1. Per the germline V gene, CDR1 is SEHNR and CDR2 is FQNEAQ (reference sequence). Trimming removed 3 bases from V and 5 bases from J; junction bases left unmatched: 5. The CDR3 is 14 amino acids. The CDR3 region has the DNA TGTGCCAGCAGCTTCTCAGGGGGCCGGACTGAAGCTTTCTTT. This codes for CASSFSGGRTEAFF.

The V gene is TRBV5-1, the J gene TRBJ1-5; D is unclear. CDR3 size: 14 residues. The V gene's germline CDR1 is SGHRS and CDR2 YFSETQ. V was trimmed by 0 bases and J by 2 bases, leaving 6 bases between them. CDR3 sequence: CASSLVAGNQPQHF. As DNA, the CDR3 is TGCGCCAGCAGCTTGGTCGCGGGCAATCAGCCCCAGCATTTT.

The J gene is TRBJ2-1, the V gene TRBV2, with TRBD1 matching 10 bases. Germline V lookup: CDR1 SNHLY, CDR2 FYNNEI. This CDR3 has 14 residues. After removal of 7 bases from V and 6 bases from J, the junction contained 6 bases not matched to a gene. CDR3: CASKWDRGGNEQFF. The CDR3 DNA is TGTGCCAGCAAATGGGACAGGGGAGGCAATGAGCAGTTCTTC.

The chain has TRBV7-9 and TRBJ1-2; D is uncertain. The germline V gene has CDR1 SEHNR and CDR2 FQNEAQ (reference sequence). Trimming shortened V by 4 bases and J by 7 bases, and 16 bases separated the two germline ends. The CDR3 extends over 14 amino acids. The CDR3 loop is CASSYGRESGGYTF. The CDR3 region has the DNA TGTGCCAGCAGCTACGGGAGAGAGAGTGGTGGCTACACCTTC.

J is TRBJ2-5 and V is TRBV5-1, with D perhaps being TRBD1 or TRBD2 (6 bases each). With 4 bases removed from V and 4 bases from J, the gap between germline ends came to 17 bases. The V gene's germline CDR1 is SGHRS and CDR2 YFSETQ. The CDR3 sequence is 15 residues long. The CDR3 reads CASSMAGLQGETQYF. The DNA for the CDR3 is TGCGCCAGCAGCATGGCGGGGTTACAGGGAGAGACCCAGTACTTC.

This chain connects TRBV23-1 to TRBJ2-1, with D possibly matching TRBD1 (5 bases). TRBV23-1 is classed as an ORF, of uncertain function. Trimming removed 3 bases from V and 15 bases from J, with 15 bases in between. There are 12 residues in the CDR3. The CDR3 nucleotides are TGCGCCAGCAGTCACCTGCGAACAGGCCCGTTCTTC. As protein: CASSHLRTGPFF.

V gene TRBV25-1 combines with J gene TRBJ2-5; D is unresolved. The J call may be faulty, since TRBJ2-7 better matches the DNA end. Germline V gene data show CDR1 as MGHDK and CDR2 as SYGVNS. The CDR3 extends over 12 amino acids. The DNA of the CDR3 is TGTGCCAGCAGTGTAGAAGTCTCCGAGCAGTACTTC. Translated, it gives CASSVEVSEQYF.

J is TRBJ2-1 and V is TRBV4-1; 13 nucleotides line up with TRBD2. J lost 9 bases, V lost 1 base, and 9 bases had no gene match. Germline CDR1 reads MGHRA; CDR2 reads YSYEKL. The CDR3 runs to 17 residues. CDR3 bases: TGCGCCAGCAGCCAAGTTCGACTAGCGGGAGGAGTAGGTGAGCAGTTCTTC. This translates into CASSQVRLAGGVGEQFF.

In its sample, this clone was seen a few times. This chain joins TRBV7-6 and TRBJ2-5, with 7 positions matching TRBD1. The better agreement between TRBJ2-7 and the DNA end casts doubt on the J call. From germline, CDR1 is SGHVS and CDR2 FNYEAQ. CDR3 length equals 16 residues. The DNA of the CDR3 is TGTGCCAGCAGCTCCAACAGGGGCAGGACCTGGGGCGAGCAGTACTTC. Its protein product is CASSSNRGRTWGEQYF.

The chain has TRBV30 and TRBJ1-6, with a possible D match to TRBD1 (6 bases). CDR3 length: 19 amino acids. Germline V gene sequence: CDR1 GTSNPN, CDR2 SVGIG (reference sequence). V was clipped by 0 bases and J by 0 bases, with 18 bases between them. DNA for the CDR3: TGTGCCTGGAGTGTAGGGGGGGGCGGCTTCTACTCCTATAATTCACCCCTCCACTTT. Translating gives CAWSVGGGGFYSYNSPLHF.